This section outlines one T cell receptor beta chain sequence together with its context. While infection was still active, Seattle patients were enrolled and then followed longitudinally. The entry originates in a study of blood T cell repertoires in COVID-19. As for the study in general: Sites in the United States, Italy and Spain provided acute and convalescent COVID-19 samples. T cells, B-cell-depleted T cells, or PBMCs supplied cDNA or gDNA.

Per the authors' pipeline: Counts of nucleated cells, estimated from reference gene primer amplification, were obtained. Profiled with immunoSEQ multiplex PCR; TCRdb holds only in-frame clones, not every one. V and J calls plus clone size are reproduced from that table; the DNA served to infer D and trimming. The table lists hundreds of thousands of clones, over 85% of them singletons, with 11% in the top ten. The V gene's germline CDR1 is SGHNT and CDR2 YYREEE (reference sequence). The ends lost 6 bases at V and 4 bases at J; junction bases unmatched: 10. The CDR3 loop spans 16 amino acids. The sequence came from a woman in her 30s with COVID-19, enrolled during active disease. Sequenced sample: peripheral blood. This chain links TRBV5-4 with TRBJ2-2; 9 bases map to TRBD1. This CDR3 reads CASTPRGQGGTGELFF. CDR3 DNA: TGTGCCAGCACGCCCCGGGGACAGGGTGGCACCGGGGAGCTGTTTTTT.